Below are 13 T cell receptor beta chains sequenced from a single sample in a study of T cell responses to AZD1222 COVID-19 vaccine. Assay used: immunoSEQ multiplex PCR; TCRdb lists only in-frame clones, some missing. The table has roughly 100,000 clones, less than 95% seen once. The sample here was peripheral blood, taken on day 0 of AZD1222 vaccination. The receptors stem from an adult in good health.

This clone has only a few counts. J is TRBJ2-6 and V is TRBV18, with 10 bases lining up with TRBD2. V lost 1 base and J lost 3; bases outside the gene matches: 15. The V gene's germline CDR1 is KGHSH and CDR2 LQKENI. This CDR3 has 21 residues. The CDR3 DNA reads TGTGCCAGCTCACCACTCCCCGCCGGGTTCAGCGGGGGGGGTGGGGCCAACGTCCTGACTTTC. Protein: CASSPLPAGFSGGGGANVLTF. Full variable domain (missing parts from reference TRBV18 and TRBJ2-6): NAGVMQNPRHLVRRRGQEARLRCSPMKGHSHVYWYRQLPEEGLKFMVYLQKENIIDESGMPKERFSAEFPKEGPSILRIQQVVRGDSAAYFCASSPLPAGFSGGGGANVLTFGAGSRLTVL.

This sequence joins TRBV6-5 and TRBJ2-3; perhaps TRBD1 as D (5 bases). The CDR3 sequence is 16 residues long. Germline V gene lookup returns CDR1 MNHEY and CDR2 SVGAGI. Trimming stripped 2 bases from V and 3 bases from J, with 15 bases between. In DNA, the CDR3 is TGTGCCAGCAGTTACGGGGCCCCGAGAAAAACAGATACGCAGTATTTT. Translation: CASSYGAPRKTDTQYF.

The chain couples TRBV9 to TRBJ1-1; TRBD1 might be the D (6 bases). Germline CDR1 and CDR2: SGDLS and YYNGEE. The CDR3 has 19 amino acids. V lost 1 base and J 3 bases, leaving 25 bases between the germline ends. CDR3 nucleotides: TGTGCCAGCAGCGTAAATCCTCAGGAGATAGACAGGCCTCACACTGAAGCTTTCTTT. Protein: CASSVNPQEIDRPHTEAFF.

V usage is TRBV6-5 and J usage is TRBJ2-5; no definite D call. The V end lost 4 bases, the J end lost 5 bases, and 11 bases lay between the germline ends. This CDR3 contains 13 residues. Per germline, CDR1 MNHEY and CDR2 SVGAGI. The CDR3 region has the DNA TGTGCCAGCAGTTCGGACGCTGGGGAGACCCAGTACTTC. Translated: CASSSDAGETQYF.

The sample holds one count of this clone. The CDR3, as DNA: TGTGCCAGCAGCTTTTTTGGCCGTCAGAATGAGCAGTTCTTC. Its protein product is CASSFFGRQNEQFF. The rearrangement joins TRBV7-2 to TRBJ2-1; D uncertain. V dropped 3 bases and J dropped 7 bases, with 13 bases sitting between them. CDR1 SGHTA and CDR2 FQGNSA come from the germline V gene. The CDR3 runs 14 residues.

The CDR3, as DNA: TGCGCCAGCAGCCAAGAATTGTTGACCGGGGAGCTGTTTTTT. Translated: CASSQELLTGELFF. The chain combines TRBV4-3 with TRBJ2-2; D gene unclear. From germline, CDR1 is LGHNA and CDR2 YSLEER. The CDR3 contains 14 residues. Between the trimmed V and J ends, which lost 0 bases and 5 bases, there was a span of 7 bases.

This sequence joins TRBV7-6 and TRBJ1-1; D gene uncertain. In germline, CDR1 is SGHVS, CDR2 FNYEAQ. Trimming removed 2 bases at V and 1 base at J, with 5 bases between. This CDR3 is built from 13 residues. The CDR3 nucleotides are TGTGCCAGCAGCTTATTCGAGAACACTGAAGCTTTCTTT. This encodes CASSLFENTEAFF.

The count of this clone is one. The genes are TRBV5-8 and TRBJ2-3; the match to TRBD2 covers 11 bases. The ends lost 0 bases at V and 9 bases at J; junction bases unmatched: 3. CDR1 is SGHTS and CDR2 is YDEGEE in the germline V gene. The CDR3 length is 14 residues. The CDR3 DNA follows: TGTGCCAGCAGCTTGGCACTAGCGGGGGCCACGCAGTATTTT. It codes for CASSLALAGATQYF.

The chain links TRBV6-2 or TRBV6-3 to TRBJ2-1, with D perhaps matching TRBD2 (5 bases). From germline, CDR1 is MNHEY and CDR2 SVGEGT. V was cut by 5 bases and J by 5 bases, with 13 bases left in between. The CDR3 is made up of 14 amino acids. The CDR3, as DNA: TGTGCCAGCAGTCCACCGGGATTAAACAATGAGCAGTTCTTC. It specifies CASSPPGLNNEQFF.

The V and J genes are TRBV7-8 and TRBJ1-5, with D unclear. Germline CDR1 and CDR2: SGHVS and FQNEAQ. The CDR3 sequence is 15 residues long. Trimming removed 1 base from V and 3 bases from J, with 10 bases in between. In DNA form, the CDR3 reads TGTGCCAGCAGCTTAGAAGGGTCCCTCAATCAGCCCCAGCATTTT. Translation: CASSLEGSLNQPQHF.

The V call is TRBV6-1, the J call TRBJ1-5; D unresolved. CDR3 length: 14 amino acids. The V gene's germline CDR1 is MNHNS and CDR2 SASEGT. Deletions cut 1 base from V and 3 bases from J, with 7 bases between. Here the CDR3 DNA reads TGTGCCAGCAGTGAAGGGGCACCCAATCAGCCCCAGCATTTT. Its translation is CASSEGAPNQPQHF.

The V gene is TRBV10-3, the J gene TRBJ2-1; D possibly corresponds to TRBD1 (6 bases). CDR1 ENHRY and CDR2 SYGVKD come from the germline V gene. This CDR3 has 14 amino acids. Trimming stripped 3 bases from V and 8 bases from J, with 14 bases between. CDR3 residues: CAISDVDSMHEQFF. CDR3 DNA: TGTGCCATCAGTGATGTGGACAGTATGCATGAGCAGTTCTTC.

The V and J genes are TRBV4-2 and TRBJ2-4; tentatively, D is TRBD2 (5 bases). CDR1 is LGHNA, CDR2 YNFKEQ, per germline. The CDR3 extends over 13 amino acids. Trimming pared 3 bases from V and 5 bases from J, leaving 8 bases between. DNA for the CDR3: TGTGCCAGCAGCCATGGACTTGAAAACATTCAGTACTTC. Residues: CASSHGLENIQYF.